The 18 T cell receptor beta chains below were found in one sample sequenced in a study of Ad26.COV2.S vaccination and SARS-CoV-2 variants. The treatment: around 19 received Ad26.COV2.S at low or high dose, single or two shots; several received placebo; per-sample allocation not given. Sampling happened 63 days after the first vaccine or placebo injection. The method was immunoSEQ multiplex PCR; TCRdb's version includes in-frame clones alone and lacks a portion of them. Altogether about 350,000 clones are present, around 90% being singletons, with the ten largest covering 6.4%. Sequences were derived from peripheral blood, sampled in a trial of Ad26.COV2.S vaccine versus placebo. The receptors were sampled from a person between 18 and 65 years old who received the Ad26.COV2.S COVID-19 vaccine or a placebo.

The chain links TRBV27 to TRBJ1-3, with 7 bases lining up with TRBD1. J was trimmed by 0 bases and V by 5 bases; bases with no gene match: 13. The germline CDR1 and CDR2 sequences are MNHEY and SMNVEV (reference sequence). The CDR3 has 18 amino acids. As DNA, the CDR3 is TGTGCCAGCAGTCCGTTCTCCCCAGGGGGAGCCTCTGGAAACACCATATATTTT. This sequence encodes CASSPFSPGGASGNTIYF.

CDR3 protein: CASRTVGYEQYF. The CDR3 DNA sequence: TGTGCCAGCCGGACGGTCGGGTACGAGCAGTACTTC. J is TRBJ2-7 and V is TRBV28; D not resolved. The V end lost 8 bases, the J end lost 4 bases, and 12 bases lay between the germline ends. The CDR3 covers 12 residues. CDR1 is MDHEN and CDR2 is SYDVKM in the germline V gene.

A single count supports this clone. The V gene is TRBV4-3, the J gene TRBJ2-7, with D possibly being TRBD2 (6 bases). The CDR3 spans 15 residues. The germline V gene encodes CDR1 LGHNA and CDR2 YSLEER. Trimming pared 5 bases from V and 6 bases from J, leaving 20 bases between. Here the CDR3 reads CASSGGVGGPGEQYF. The CDR3 DNA reads TGCGCCAGCAGCGGAGGGGTTGGAGGGCCCGGCGAGCAGTACTTC.

J is TRBJ2-7 and V is TRBV4-3; TRBD1 matches at 9 bases. Germline V CDR1 and CDR2: LGHNA, YSLEER. V lost 5 bases, J lost 3 bases, and 14 bases stayed unmatched. The CDR3 is made up of 17 amino acids. The CDR3 DNA reads TGCGCCAGCAGCGAAATGCCCCCGGGACAGGGAGGCTACGAGCAGTACTTC. Its translation: CASSEMPPGQGGYEQYF.

The chain joins TRBV18 to TRBJ1-4; 7 bases match TRBD1. CDR3 length equals 14 residues. Germline V gives CDR1 KGHSH, CDR2 LQKENI. Unmatched junction bases numbered 3, after V lost 3 bases and J lost 5 bases. The CDR3 is CASSPTGWNEKLFF. In nucleotides, the CDR3 is TGTGCCAGCTCACCGACAGGGTGGAATGAAAAACTGTTTTTT.

The rearrangement links TRBV19 to TRBJ1-1; TRBD1 is a possible D gene (5 bases). Looked up from germline, CDR1 is LNHDA and CDR2 is SQIVND (reference sequence). This CDR3 spans 14 amino acids. Trimming stripped 11 bases from V and 3 bases from J, with 19 bases between. The CDR3 DNA follows: TGTGCCTGGGGGGGTTCAGGGTCATACACTGAAGCTTTCTTT. It is translated as CAWGGSGSYTEAFF.

Only one count was recorded for this clone. The chain recombines TRBV5-1 with TRBJ2-3; perhaps TRBD1 as D (6 bases). The V end was cut by 2 bases, the J end by 0 bases, with 10 bases between. The CDR3 totals 15 residues. Germline V CDR1 and CDR2: SGHRS, YFSETQ. For the CDR3, the DNA is TGCGCCAGCAGCTTCAGGGGCTTCAGCACAGATACGCAGTATTTT. Its protein is CASSFRGFSTDTQYF.

The chain employs TRBV6-4 and TRBJ2-1; a possible D gene is TRBD1 (6 bases). Trimming left V 0 bases short and J 13 bases short, with 13 bases between. This CDR3 spans 13 amino acids. Germline V gene lookup returns CDR1 MRHNA and CDR2 SNTAGT. The CDR3 DNA sequence: TGTGCCAGCAGTGACTCGGATGGGACAAGACAGTTCTTC. Its translation: CASSDSDGTRQFF.

The chain uses TRBV11-2 and TRBJ1-2; weak D call: TRBD1 (6 bases). The CDR3 sequence is 13 residues long. Germline loops: CDR1 SGHAT, CDR2 FQNNGV. Trimming removed 5 bases from V and 6 bases from J, with 13 bases in between. The CDR3 region has the DNA TGTGCCAGCAGCCCCCGGGGGGCGGATGGCTACACCTTC. Amino acid sequence: CASSPRGADGYTF. Complete variable domain (other parts from reference TRBV11-2 and TRBJ1-2): EAGVAQSPRYKIIEKRQSVAFWCNPISGHATLYWYQQILGQGPKLLIQFQNNGVVDDSQLPKDRFSAERLKGVDSTLKIQPAKLEDSAVYLCASSPRGADGYTFGSGTRLTVV.

This clone was detected once. J is TRBJ2-7 and V is TRBV27; D remains unclear. CDR1 MNHEY and CDR2 SMNVEV come from the germline V gene (reference sequence). The CDR3 has 12 amino acids. V lost 8 bases and J 5 bases, leaving 13 bases between the germline ends. The CDR3 loop is CASQLRPNEQYF. The CDR3, as DNA: TGTGCCAGCCAGTTAAGGCCCAACGAGCAGTACTTC.

This clone has ten or more counts. The chain is built from TRBV7-9 and TRBJ2-7, with D possibly being TRBD1 (5 bases). The ends were cut back, 2 bases at V and 5 bases at J, with 10 bases in the middle. There are 13 residues in the CDR3. Germline V gives CDR1 SEHNR, CDR2 FQNEAQ (reference sequence). The CDR3 DNA reads TGTGCCAGCAGCTTATCAGGGTCCCACGAGCAGTACTTC. It codes for CASSLSGSHEQYF. The whole variable domain, filled in from reference TRBV7-9 and TRBJ2-7, reads DTGVSQNPRHKITKRGQNVTFRCDPISEHNRLYWYRQTLGQGPEFLTYFQNEAQLEKSRLLSDRFSAERPKGSFSTLEIQRTEQGDSAMYLCASSLSGSHEQYFGPGTRLTVT.

This clone appeared many times. Other DNA variants within this sample encode the same CDR3. The chain has TRBV12-3 or TRBV12-4 and TRBJ1-1; D is perhaps TRBD1 (5 bases). This CDR3 comprises 13 residues. V was clipped by 3 bases and J by 5 bases, with 10 bases between them. This CDR3 is CASSFGGGTEAFF. The DNA for the CDR3 is TGTGCCAGCAGTTTTGGGGGAGGGACTGAAGCTTTCTTT.

V gene TRBV4-3 combines with J gene TRBJ2-7, with unresolved D. Germline lookup yields CDR1 LGHNA and CDR2 YSLEER. The V end was cut by 1 base, the J end by 6 bases, with 13 bases between. The CDR3 covers 14 residues. CDR3 amino acids: CASSQVKGIGEQYF. Here the CDR3 DNA reads TGCGCCAGCAGCCAAGTGAAGGGTATCGGCGAGCAGTACTTC.

The chain uses TRBV29-1 and TRBJ1-1; D might be TRBD1 (6 bases). The germline V gene has CDR1 SQVTM and CDR2 ANQGSEA. CDR3 length: 12 amino acids. Trimming pared 0 bases from V and 4 bases from J, leaving 6 bases between. DNA for the CDR3: TGCAGCGTTGAAGAGGGGGCCACTGAAGCTTTCTTT. Translating gives CSVEEGATEAFF.

V usage is TRBV28 and J usage is TRBJ2-7; perhaps TRBD1 as D (6 bases). V dropped 7 bases and J dropped 0 bases, with 10 bases sitting between them. Germline V gene lookup returns CDR1 MDHEN and CDR2 SYDVKM. The CDR3 is made up of 13 amino acids. This CDR3 reads CASNPGHSYEQYF. In DNA form, the CDR3 reads TGTGCCAGCAATCCGGGACACTCCTACGAGCAGTACTTC. Using reference TRBV28 and TRBJ2-7 for the parts outside the CDR3, the full variable domain is DVKVTQSSRYLVKRTGEKVFLECVQDMDHENMFWYRQDPGLGLRLIYFSYDVKMKEKGDIPEGYSVSREKKERFSLILESASTNQTSMYLCASNPGHSYEQYFGPGTRLTVT.

V usage is TRBV7-6 and J usage is TRBJ2-2, with TRBD1 as a possible D gene (5 bases). This CDR3 region has 16 residues. V was shortened by 5 bases and J by 4 bases, with 17 bases between the two germline ends. Germline V gene sequence: CDR1 SGHVS, CDR2 FNYEAQ. The CDR3 DNA is TGTGCCAGCAGCGGGCAGGTGGGGCTTAGCACCGGGGAGCTGTTTTTT. Amino acid sequence: CASSGQVGLSTGELFF. The whole variable domain, remainder taken from reference TRBV7-6 and TRBJ2-2, is GAGVSQSPRYKVTKRGQDVALRCDPISGHVSLYWYRQALGQGPEFLTYFNYEAQQDKSGLPNDRFSAERPEGSISTLTIQRTEQRDSAMYRCASSGQVGLSTGELFFGEGSRLTVL.

The chain uses TRBV5-4 and TRBJ2-7; 9 positions match TRBD1. With 2 bases clipped from V and 5 bases from J, the junction kept 11 bases outside the gene matches. CDR3 length equals 16 residues. Germline CDR1 and CDR2: SGHNT and YYREEE (reference sequence). The CDR3 here is CASSFGDREFFDEQYF. CDR3 in DNA: TGTGCCAGCAGCTTCGGGGACAGGGAATTTTTTGACGAGCAGTACTTC.

This chain connects TRBV9 to TRBJ1-4; TRBD1 matches at 7 bases. Germline V gene data show CDR1 as SGDLS and CDR2 as YYNGEE. This CDR3 spans 15 amino acids. The ends lost 4 bases at V and 4 bases at J; junction bases unmatched: 7. CDR3 sequence reads: CASSSRGGGNEKLFF. CDR3 coding DNA: TGTGCCAGCAGCTCCCGAGGGGGCGGTAATGAAAAACTGTTTTTT.